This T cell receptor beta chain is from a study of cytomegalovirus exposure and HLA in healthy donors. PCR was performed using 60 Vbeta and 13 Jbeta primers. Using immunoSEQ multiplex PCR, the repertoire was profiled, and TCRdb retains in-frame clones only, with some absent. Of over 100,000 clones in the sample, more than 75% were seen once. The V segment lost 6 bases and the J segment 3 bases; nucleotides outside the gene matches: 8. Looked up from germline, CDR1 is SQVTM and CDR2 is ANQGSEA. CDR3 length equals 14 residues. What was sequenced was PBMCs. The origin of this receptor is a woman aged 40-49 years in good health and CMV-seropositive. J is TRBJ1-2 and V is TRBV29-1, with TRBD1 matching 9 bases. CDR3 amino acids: CSVLYRDRDYGYTF. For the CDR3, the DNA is TGCAGCGTCCTATACCGGGACAGGGACTATGGCTACACCTTC.